These T cell receptor beta chains were read from a single sample in a study of shared clonotypes between healthy human individuals. The method was immunoSEQ multiplex PCR; TCRdb's version includes in-frame clones alone and lacks a portion of them. Here the sample spans a few million clones, just over 90% being singletons. Source material: naive CD4+ T cells from PBMCs. These receptors were taken from a man aged 18 to 29 in good health. Some clones in this sample may be carry-over from other donors' samples. CDR3s include the opening cysteine and the closing phenylalanine or tryptophan. The D gene is left open where the match is weak.

CDR3 DNA | CDR3 protein | J gene | V gene | D gene
TGTGCCAGCAGCGTAGCTGGGGACTTCTCATACGAGCAGTACTTC | CASSVAGDFSYEQYF | TRBJ2-7 | TRBV9 | -
TGTGCCAGCAGCAAACAGGGACTAGCCCAGAATGAGCAGTTCTTC | CASSKQGLAQNEQFF | TRBJ2-1 | TRBV27 | TRBD2
TGTGCCAGCCAGCAGGGGGGCCCCGCAACTAATGAAAAACTGTTTTTT | CASQQGGPATNEKLFF | TRBJ1-4 | TRBV5-4 | TRBD1
TGTGCCAGCAGCCCCGGACAGGTCACTGAAGCTTTCTTT | CASSPGQVTEAFF | TRBJ1-1 | TRBV7-9 | TRBD1
TGTGCCACCAGCAGTGACGCTGGGGCCAACGTCCTGACTTTC | CATSSDAGANVLTF | TRBJ2-6 | TRBV15 | -
TGCGCCAGCAGCGGCGAAATCCCTATCTACGAGCAGTACTTC | CASSGEIPIYEQYF | TRBJ2-7 | TRBV5-1 | -
TGTGCCAGCAGCCCCCCCCTGGGACCAGCGGGTCCCAATGAGCAGTTCTTC | CASSPPLGPAGPNEQFF | TRBJ2-1 | TRBV9 | -
TGTGCCACCAGCAGGGACGGGGAATTCCCTGGCTACACCTTC | CATSRDGEFPGYTF | TRBJ1-2 | TRBV15 | -
TGTGCCACCAGCAGAGCACGACAGGGGTATGGCTACACCTTC | CATSRARQGYGYTF | TRBJ1-2 | TRBV15 | TRBD1
TGTGCCAGCAGGTCCGGACAGGGCTATGGCTACACCTTC | CASRSGQGYGYTF | TRBJ1-2 | TRBV28 | TRBD1
TGTGCCAGCAGCTCCATAGAAGAATCTGGAAACACCATATATTTT | CASSSIEESGNTIYF | TRBJ1-3 | TRBV7-9 | -
TGTGCCAGCAGCGTAGGGGGAACACACTCCCTGAACACTGAAGCTTTCTTT | CASSVGGTHSLNTEAFF | TRBJ1-1 | TRBV9 | -
TGTGCCAGCAGTTTATCCCGGACAGCAGATACGCAGTATTTT | CASSLSRTADTQYF | TRBJ2-3 | TRBV27 | -
TGTGCCTGGTCGGCGTACAATGAGCAGTTCTTC | CAWSAYNEQFF | TRBJ2-1 | TRBV30 | -